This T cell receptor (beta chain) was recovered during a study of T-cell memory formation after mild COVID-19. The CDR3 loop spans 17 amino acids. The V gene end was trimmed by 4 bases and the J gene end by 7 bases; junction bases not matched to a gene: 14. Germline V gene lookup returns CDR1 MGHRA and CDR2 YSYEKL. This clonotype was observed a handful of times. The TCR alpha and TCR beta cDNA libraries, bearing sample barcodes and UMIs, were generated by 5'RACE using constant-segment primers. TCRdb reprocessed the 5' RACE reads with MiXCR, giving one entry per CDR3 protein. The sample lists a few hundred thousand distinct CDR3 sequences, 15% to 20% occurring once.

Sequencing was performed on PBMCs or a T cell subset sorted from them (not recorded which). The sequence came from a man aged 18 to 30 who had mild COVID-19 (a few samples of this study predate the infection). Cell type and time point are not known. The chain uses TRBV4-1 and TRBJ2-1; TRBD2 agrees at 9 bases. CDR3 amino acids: CASSRPSPGLAKNEQFF. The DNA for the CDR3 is TGCGCCAGCAGCCGCCCGAGCCCGGGACTAGCTAAGAATGAGCAGTTCTTC.